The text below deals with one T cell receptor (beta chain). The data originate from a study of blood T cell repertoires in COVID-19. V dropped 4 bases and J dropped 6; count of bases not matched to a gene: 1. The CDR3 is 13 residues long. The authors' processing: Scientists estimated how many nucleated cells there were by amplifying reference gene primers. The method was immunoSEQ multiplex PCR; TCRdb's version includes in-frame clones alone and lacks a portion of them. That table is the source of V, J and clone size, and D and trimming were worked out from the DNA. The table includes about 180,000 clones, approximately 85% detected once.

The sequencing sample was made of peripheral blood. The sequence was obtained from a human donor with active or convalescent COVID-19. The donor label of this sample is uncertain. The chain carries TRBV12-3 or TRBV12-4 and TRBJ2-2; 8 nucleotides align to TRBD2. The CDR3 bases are TGTGCCAGCAGTTCGGGACTAGCCGGGGAGCTGTTTTTT. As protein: CASSSGLAGELFF.